The next 27 T cell receptor beta chains were all read from a single sample in a study of Ad26.COV2.S vaccination and SARS-CoV-2 variants. The table came from immunoSEQ multiplex PCR; TCRdb's copy has only in-frame clones and leaves some out. The top ten clones hold under 4.5% of a sample with 350,000 to 500,000 clones, 90% of them seen once. Stated treatment: around 19 received Ad26.COV2.S at low or high dose, single or two shots; several received placebo; per-sample allocation not given. Material that was analyzed had been drawn on day 63 after the first vaccine or placebo injection. This sample comprised peripheral blood, obtained in a trial of Ad26.COV2.S vaccine versus placebo. Receptors were obtained from a person between 18 and 59 years old who received the Ad26.COV2.S COVID-19 vaccine or a placebo.

This rearrangement joins TRBV6-5 to TRBJ2-2; 8 bases are a match to TRBD1. This CDR3 comprises 15 residues. Germline V gene data show CDR1 as MNHEY and CDR2 as SVGAGI. With V trimmed by 8 bases and J by 4 bases, 9 bases remained unmatched. The CDR3 bases are TGTGCCAGCCTCGGCGGGACAGGTGTCACCGGGGAGCTGTTTTTT. As protein: CASLGGTGVTGELFF.

The chain has TRBV7-9 and TRBJ2-7; D remains unclear. Trimming shortened V by 5 bases and J by 3 bases, and 11 bases separated the two germline ends. CDR3 length: 13 residues. Germline CDR1 reads SEHNR; CDR2 reads FQNEAQ (reference sequence). This CDR3 is CASSPKPGYEQYF. The CDR3, as DNA: TGTGCCAGCAGCCCAAAGCCGGGCTACGAGCAGTACTTC.

A single count supports this clone. The chain uses TRBV7-2 and TRBJ2-5, with 10 bases identical to TRBD1. Trimming took 5 bases from V and 4 from J; bases not matched to a gene: 7. In germline, CDR1 is SGHTA, CDR2 FQGNSA. The length of the CDR3 is 15 residues. The CDR3 is CASSPRQGAGETQYF. In nucleotides, the CDR3 is TGTGCCAGCAGCCCACGACAGGGGGCCGGAGAGACCCAGTACTTC.

CDR3 coding DNA: TGTGCCAGCAGCTTAGTAGGCGGGAGCTGTTTTGCAGATACGCAGTATTTT. It translates to CASSLVGGSCFADTQYF. The chain couples TRBV7-4 to TRBJ2-3; 7 bases map to TRBD2. V gave up 1 base and J gave up 4 bases; unmatched junction bases: 11. This CDR3 contains 17 residues. The germline V gene has CDR1 SGHVT and CDR2 SQSDAQ.

With respect to this clone: Other nucleotide sequences from this sample produce the same CDR3. V and J are TRBV9 and TRBJ1-1; D not certain. The CDR3 has 13 amino acids. Germline CDR1 is SGDLS and CDR2 is YYNGEE. V shed 0 bases and J shed 1 base, with 4 bases lying between them. The CDR3 coding sequence is TGTGCCAGCAGCGTAGCACCGAACACTGAAGCTTTCTTT. Encoded protein: CASSVAPNTEAFF.

The chain is built from TRBV18 and TRBJ1-2; D is ambiguous. CDR3 length: 12 amino acids. Germline CDR1 and CDR2: KGHSH and LQKENI. The V gene lost 6 bases and the J gene lost 0 bases, with 5 bases spanning the gap. The CDR3 is CASSQPNYGYTF. The CDR3 region has the DNA TGTGCCAGCTCCCAGCCTAACTATGGCTACACCTTC.

This clone was seen a single time. The chain has TRBV27 and TRBJ2-7; TRBD1 matches 9 bases. Germline V gene sequence: CDR1 MNHEY, CDR2 SMNVEV (reference sequence). J lost 5 bases, V lost 4 bases, and 6 bases had no gene match. This CDR3 is built from 14 residues. The CDR3 DNA reads as TGTGCCAGCAGTTCGTGGGACAGGGCAGACGAGCAGTACTTC. Translated: CASSSWDRADEQYF.

The gene calls are TRBV6-2 or TRBV6-3 and TRBJ2-5; D uncertain. The CDR3 length is 15 residues. Trimming pared 4 bases from V and 5 bases from J, leaving 17 bases between. Per the germline V gene, CDR1 is MNHEY and CDR2 is SVGEGT. The CDR3: CASSLSIVGLETQYF. The CDR3 region has the DNA TGTGCCAGCAGTTTGTCGATTGTGGGCTTGGAGACCCAGTACTTC.

The CDR3 is CASSDSIGRREADTQYF. CDR3 coding DNA: TGTGCCAGCAGTGATTCAATTGGGCGCAGGGAGGCAGATACGCAGTATTTT. The chain couples TRBV2 to TRBJ2-3, with a weak D call TRBD2 (6 bases). Trimming cost V 3 bases and J 4 bases, with 20 bases left between them. This CDR3 contains 17 residues. Germline-derived CDR1 and CDR2 are SNHLY and FYNNEI.

On this clone itself: Other DNA sequences in the sample encode the same CDR3. The CDR3 nucleotides are TGTGCCAGCAGCTTACAGGGGGAGACCCAGTACTTC. Its translation: CASSLQGETQYF. The rearrangement uses TRBV7-2 and TRBJ2-5, with D maybe TRBD1 (6 bases). The germline V gene has CDR1 SGHTA and CDR2 FQGNSA. The CDR3 loop spans 12 amino acids. Trimming shortened V by 2 bases and J by 5 bases, and 6 bases separated the two germline ends. The full variable domain, with the rest looked up from reference TRBV7-2 and TRBJ2-5, is GAGVSQSPSNKVTEKGKDVELRCDPISGHTALYWYRQSLGQGLEFLIYFQGNSAPDKSGLPSDRFSAERTGGSVSTLTIQRTQQEDSAVYLCASSLQGETQYFGPGTRLLVL.

The chain joins TRBV19 to TRBJ2-2; 8 positions agree with TRBD2. Germline loops: CDR1 LNHDA, CDR2 SQIVND (reference sequence). There are 20 residues in the CDR3. With 4 bases clipped from V and 0 bases from J, the junction kept 16 bases outside the gene matches. CDR3 in amino acids: CASSTALLTLAETNTGELFF. The CDR3, as DNA: TGTGCCAGTAGTACCGCACTCCTTACACTAGCGGAGACGAACACCGGGGAGCTGTTTTTT.

This chain joins TRBV5-6 and TRBJ2-2, with unresolved D. The CDR3 runs to 15 residues. Germline V lookup: CDR1 SGHDT, CDR2 YYEEEE. V was clipped by 1 base and J by 0 bases, with 7 bases between them. The CDR3 bases are TGTGCCAGCAGCTTGTTAATTGCGAACACCGGGGAGCTGTTTTTT. Translating gives CASSLLIANTGELFF.

The chain uses TRBV6-5 and TRBJ2-7; possibly TRBD2 for D (6 bases). The germline gives CDR1 MNHEY, CDR2 SVGAGI. This CDR3 is 15 amino acids long. V was clipped by 4 bases and J by 6 bases, with 19 bases between them. CDR3 DNA: TGTGCCAGCAGTTCTCAACTAGCTCCCCCCGGCGAGCAGTACTTC. Translating gives CASSSQLAPPGEQYF.

The J gene is TRBJ2-1, the V gene TRBV7-6; no firm D call. There are 16 residues in the CDR3. Germline values: CDR1 SGHVS, CDR2 FNYEAQ. V lost 2 bases to trimming and J lost 6 bases, with 17 bases between them. CDR3 sequence (DNA): TGTGCCAGCAGCTTAAGGTCAGCAGAAACCCTCAATGAGCAGTTCTTC. This translates into CASSLRSAETLNEQFF.

The rearrangement uses TRBV29-1 and TRBJ2-7; 8 bases align to TRBD1. The V and J ends lost 7 bases and 7 bases, in that order; junction bases with no gene match: 9. Germline lookup yields CDR1 SQVTM and CDR2 ANQGSEA. CDR3 length equals 12 residues. CDR3: CSALTGAGEQYF. The DNA of the CDR3 is TGCAGCGCCCTGACAGGGGCGGGTGAGCAGTACTTC.

This chain links TRBV12-3 or TRBV12-4 with TRBJ2-5; D remains ambiguous. The CDR3 contains 11 residues. Deletions cut 5 bases from V and 4 bases from J, with 5 bases between. CDR3 sequence (DNA): TGTGCCAGCAGTATAACAGAGACCCAGTACTTC. It translates to CASSITETQYF.

CDR3 sequence: CATSRGGSSTGETQYF. The CDR3 DNA sequence: TGTGCCACCAGCAGAGGGGGGTCCTCCACAGGTGAGACCCAGTACTTC. The chain is built from TRBV15 and TRBJ2-5, with D perhaps assigned TRBD1 or TRBD2 (5 bases each). V lost 1 base to trimming and J lost 5 bases, with 17 bases between them. Per germline, CDR1 LNHNV and CDR2 YYDKDF (reference sequence). The CDR3 is 16 residues long.

The chain recombines TRBV5-1 with TRBJ1-3; perhaps TRBD1 as D (5 bases). This CDR3 has 15 residues. The V gene lost 3 bases and the J gene lost 0 bases, with 10 bases spanning the gap. The germline CDR1 and CDR2 sequences are SGHRS and YFSETQ. Here the CDR3 DNA reads TGCGCCAGCAGCTCACAGGTTTCCTCTGGAAACACCATATATTTT. Protein product: CASSSQVSSGNTIYF. Supplemented by reference TRBV5-1 and TRBJ1-3, the full variable domain reads KAGVTQTPRYLIKTRGQQVTLSCSPISGHRSVSWYQQTPGQGLQFLFEYFSETQRNKGNFPGRFSGRQFSNSRSEMNVSTLELGDSALYLCASSSQVSSGNTIYFGEGSWLTVV.

V usage is TRBV3-1 (or the pseudogene TRBV3-2) and J usage is TRBJ2-3; TRBD2 matches 8 bases. This CDR3 has 16 amino acids. From germline, CDR1 is LGHDT and CDR2 YNNKEL (reference sequence). Trimming cost V 0 bases and J 4 bases; bases outside gene matches: 6. The DNA of the CDR3 is TGTGCCAGCAGCCAAGATCAGGGACTAGGGTCAGATACGCAGTATTTT. This encodes CASSQDQGLGSDTQYF.

The sample holds one count of this clone. The chain recombines TRBV4-3 with TRBJ2-7, with 7 bases aligning to TRBD1. The CDR3 has 15 residues. J gave up 1 base and V 0 bases, and 3 bases lay outside the gene matches. Germline V CDR1 and CDR2: LGHNA, YSLEER. DNA for the CDR3: TGCGCCAGCAGCCAAGATTGGGGACAGTCCTACGAGCAGTACTTC. Its protein product is CASSQDWGQSYEQYF.

The chain joins TRBV3-1 (or the pseudogene TRBV3-2) to TRBJ1-2, with D maybe TRBD1 (5 bases). The CDR3 covers 13 residues. V dropped 3 bases and J dropped 6 bases, with 11 bases sitting between them. Looked up from germline, CDR1 is LGHDT and CDR2 is YNNKEL (reference sequence). CDR3 sequence (DNA): TGTGCCAGCAGCCAGGGGCAGCGGCATGGCTACACCTTC. This sequence encodes CASSQGQRHGYTF.

In this sample, this clone turned up a few times. CDR3 nucleotides: TGTGCCAGTAGTCGGGACAGTAATTCACCCCTCCACTTT. Translating it yields CASSRDSNSPLHF. The rearrangement uses TRBV19 and TRBJ1-6, with 7 nucleotides matching TRBD1. This CDR3 contains 13 residues. CDR1 LNHDA and CDR2 SQIVND come from the germline V gene (reference sequence). V was clipped by 5 bases and J by 6 bases; unmatched bases: 1.

The chain recombines TRBV4-1 with TRBJ2-1, with 9 bases that match TRBD2. Germline values: CDR1 MGHRA, CDR2 YSYEKL. V shed 3 bases and J 6 bases; nucleotides not matched to a gene: 9. CDR3 length equals 16 residues. CDR3 sequence (DNA): TGCGCCAGCAGCCAGACGGCGGGGGGGTCCATCAATGAGCAGTTCTTC. It codes for CASSQTAGGSINEQFF.

The chain employs TRBV6-2 or TRBV6-3 and TRBJ2-7, with D unclear. The CDR3 is 13 amino acids. Per the germline V gene, CDR1 is MNHEY and CDR2 is SVGEGT. Trimming took off 2 bases at V and 6 bases at J, with 11 bases between the two ends. CDR3 DNA: TGTGCCAGCAGTTACGACTCGGGTGTCGAGCAGTACTTC. This sequence encodes CASSYDSGVEQYF.

The chain carries TRBV5-1 and TRBJ2-7; D possibly corresponds to TRBD1 (6 bases). CDR1 is SGHRS, CDR2 YFSETQ, per germline. This CDR3 has 14 residues. The V end lost 0 bases, the J end lost 4 bases, and 11 bases lay between the germline ends. Written as DNA, the CDR3 is TGCGCCAGCAGCTTGGACGGCAGGGGATACGAGCAGTACTTC. Encoded protein: CASSLDGRGYEQYF. Filled out from reference TRBV5-1 and TRBJ2-7, the complete variable domain reads KAGVTQTPRYLIKTRGQQVTLSCSPISGHRSVSWYQQTPGQGLQFLFEYFSETQRNKGNFPGRFSGRQFSNSRSEMNVSTLELGDSALYLCASSLDGRGYEQYFGPGTRLTVT.

The J gene is TRBJ2-7, the V gene TRBV5-5, with a possible D match to TRBD2 (6 bases). Per germline, CDR1 SGHKS and CDR2 YYEKEE (reference sequence). The CDR3 covers 14 residues. Trimming cost V 1 base and J 7 bases, with 15 bases left between them. This chain's CDR3 is CASSLWDLRGEQYF. In nucleotides, the CDR3 is TGTGCCAGCAGCTTGTGGGACCTCCGGGGGGAGCAGTACTTC. The full variable domain, its missing parts supplied by reference TRBV5-5 and TRBJ2-7, is DAGVTQSPTHLIKTRGQQVTLRCSPISGHKSVSWYQQVLGQGPQFIFQYYEKEERGRGNFPDRFSARQFPNYSSELNVNALLLGDSALYLCASSLWDLRGEQYFGPGTRLTVT.

The chain couples TRBV18 to TRBJ1-3, with TRBD1 as a possible D gene (5 bases). From germline, CDR1 is KGHSH and CDR2 LQKENI. The CDR3 covers 15 residues. The V end was cut by 6 bases, the J end by 0 bases, with 12 bases between. The CDR3 loop reads CASSLAGISGNTIYF. The DNA of the CDR3 is TGTGCCAGCTCGCTCGCAGGGATCTCTGGAAACACCATATATTTT. The full variable domain, in which reference TRBV18 and TRBJ1-3 provide the parts outside the CDR3, is NAGVMQNPRHLVRRRGQEARLRCSPMKGHSHVYWYRQLPEEGLKFMVYLQKENIIDESGMPKERFSAEFPKEGPSILRIQQVVRGDSAAYFCASSLAGISGNTIYFGEGSWLTVV.